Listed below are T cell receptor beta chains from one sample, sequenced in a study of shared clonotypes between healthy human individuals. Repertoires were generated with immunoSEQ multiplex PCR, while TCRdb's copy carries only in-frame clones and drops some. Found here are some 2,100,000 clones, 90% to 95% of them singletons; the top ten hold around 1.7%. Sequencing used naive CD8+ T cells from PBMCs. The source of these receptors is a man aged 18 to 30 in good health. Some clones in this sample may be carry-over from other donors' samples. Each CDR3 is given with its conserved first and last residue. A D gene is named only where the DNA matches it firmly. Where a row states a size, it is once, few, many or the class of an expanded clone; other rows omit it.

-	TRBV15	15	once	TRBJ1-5	CATSRLGDAGQPQHF	TGTGCCACCAGCAGACTAGGGGACGCGGGTCAGCCCCAGCATTTT
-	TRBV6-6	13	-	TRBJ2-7	CASSYSNMYEQYF	TGTGCCAGCAGTTACTCAAACATGTACGAGCAGTACTTC
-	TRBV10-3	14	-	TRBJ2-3	CAGNRDGGTDTQYF	TGTGCCGGGAACCGGGACGGAGGAACAGATACGCAGTATTTT
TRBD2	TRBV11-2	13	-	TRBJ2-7	CASSLGIAGEYVF	TGTGCCAGCAGCCTGGGGATAGCGGGAGAATATGTATTC
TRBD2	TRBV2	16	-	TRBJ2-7	CASSGRTSGIPYEQYF	TGTGCCAGCAGCGGTAGGACTAGCGGGATTCCTTACGAGCAGTACTTC
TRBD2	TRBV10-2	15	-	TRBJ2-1	CASSELSGTSVEQFF	TGCGCCAGCAGTGAGTTGTCGGGGACTAGCGTAGAGCAGTTCTTC
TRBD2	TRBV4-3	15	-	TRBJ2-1	CASSQGTSPSHEQFF	TGCGCCAGCAGCCAAGGGACTAGCCCGTCCCATGAGCAGTTCTTC
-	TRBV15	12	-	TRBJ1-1	CATSRRDGEAFF	TGTGCCACCAGCAGGAGGGACGGCGAAGCTTTCTTT
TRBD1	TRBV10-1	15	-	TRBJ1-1	CASSGDRGLNTEAFF	TGCGCCAGCAGCGGTGACAGGGGATTAAACACTGAAGCTTTCTTT
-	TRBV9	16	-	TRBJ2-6	CASSVARDSGANVLTF	TGTGCCAGCAGCGTCGCCAGGGATTCTGGGGCCAACGTCCTGACTTTC
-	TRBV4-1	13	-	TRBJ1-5	CASSQLRDQPQHF	TGCGCCAGCAGCCAACTGCGGGATCAGCCCCAGCATTTT
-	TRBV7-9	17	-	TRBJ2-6	CASSLPLGGSGANVLTF	TGTGCCAGCAGCTTACCCCTCGGCGGCTCTGGGGCCAACGTCCTGACTTTC
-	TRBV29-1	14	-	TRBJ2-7	CSVGDAPVLGEQYF	TGCAGCGTGGGGGACGCCCCAGTACTTGGCGAGCAGTACTTC
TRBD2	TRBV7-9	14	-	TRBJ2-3	CASSPAGVTDTQYF	TGTGCCAGCAGCCCGGCGGGGGTAACAGATACGCAGTATTTT
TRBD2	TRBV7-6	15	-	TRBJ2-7	CASSLASGRSYEQYF	TGTGCCAGCAGCTTAGCTAGCGGGAGGTCCTACGAGCAGTACTTC
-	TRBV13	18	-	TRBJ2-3	CASSSRSGWAGSPDTQYF	TGTGCCAGCAGCTCCCGTTCGGGTTGGGCGGGATCCCCAGATACGCAGTATTTT
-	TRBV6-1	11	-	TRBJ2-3	CAVQNTDTQYF	TGTGCCGTACAAAACACAGATACGCAGTATTTT
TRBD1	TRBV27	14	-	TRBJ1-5	CASTSTGGSQPQHF	TGTGCCAGCACCTCGACAGGGGGATCCCAGCCCCAGCATTTT
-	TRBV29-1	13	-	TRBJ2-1	CSVDSGAGNEQFF	TGCAGCGTTGATTCGGGCGCTGGGAATGAGCAGTTCTTC
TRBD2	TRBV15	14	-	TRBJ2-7	CATSSLAGVGEQYF	TGTGCCACCAGCAGTTTGGCGGGAGTGGGAGAGCAGTACTTC
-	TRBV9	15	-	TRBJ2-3	CASSVDGKSPDTQYF	TGTGCCAGCAGCGTAGACGGGAAGTCCCCCGATACGCAGTATTTT
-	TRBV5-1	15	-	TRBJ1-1	CASSLRREVNTEAFF	TGCGCCAGCAGCTTGCGGCGGGAAGTGAACACTGAAGCTTTCTTT
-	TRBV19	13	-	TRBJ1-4	CASSTLGVEKLFF	TGTGCCAGTAGCACCCTCGGCGTGGAAAAACTGTTTTTT
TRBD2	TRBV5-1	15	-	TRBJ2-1	CASSLSSGIRNEQFF	TGCGCCAGCAGCCTATCTAGCGGGATAAGAAATGAGCAGTTCTTC
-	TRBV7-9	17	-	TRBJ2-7	CASSLSSTGHFSYEQYF	TGTGCCAGCAGCTTATCCTCCACGGGTCACTTCTCCTACGAGCAGTACTTC
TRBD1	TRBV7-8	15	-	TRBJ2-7	CASSLRQGPKDEQYF	TGTGCCAGCAGCTTACGACAGGGCCCCAAAGACGAGCAGTACTTC
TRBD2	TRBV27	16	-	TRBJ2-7	CASSHIRTSGFYEQYF	TGTGCCAGCAGTCACATCAGGACTAGCGGATTCTACGAGCAGTACTTC
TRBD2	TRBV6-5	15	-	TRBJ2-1	CASSPGLARYNEQFF	TGTGCCAGCAGTCCGGGACTAGCGAGATACAATGAGCAGTTCTTC
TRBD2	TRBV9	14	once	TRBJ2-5	CASSGTSFYETQYF	TGTGCCAGCAGCGGGACTAGTTTTTATGAGACCCAGTACTTC
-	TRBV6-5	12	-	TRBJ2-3	CASSSGRGTQYF	TGTGCCAGCAGTTCCGGACGGGGTACGCAGTATTTT
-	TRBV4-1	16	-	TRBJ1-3	CASSQGDGRSGNTIYF	TGCGCCAGCAGCCAAGGCGACGGCCGATCTGGAAACACCATATATTTT
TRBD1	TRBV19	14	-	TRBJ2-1	CASIGGQGGNEQFF	TGTGCCAGTATAGGAGGACAGGGGGGAAATGAGCAGTTCTTC
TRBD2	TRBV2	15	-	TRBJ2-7	CASRDSSGTTYEQYF	TGTGCCAGCAGAGACTCTAGCGGGACTACCTACGAGCAGTACTTC
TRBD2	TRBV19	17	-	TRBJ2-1	CASSTSKLAGVGNEQFF	TGTGCCAGTAGTACCTCGAAACTAGCGGGAGTCGGCAATGAGCAGTTCTTC
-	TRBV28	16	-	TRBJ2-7	CASSRRALGGSYEQYF	TGTGCCAGCAGCAGGAGGGCGCTTGGTGGTTCCTACGAGCAGTACTTC
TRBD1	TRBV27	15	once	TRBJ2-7	CASSYGTGETYEQYF	TGTGCCAGCAGTTACGGGACAGGGGAAACCTACGAGCAGTACTTC
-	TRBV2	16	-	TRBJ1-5	CASSEALGRGGQPQHF	TGTGCCAGCAGTGAAGCGCTCGGCAGGGGTGGCCAGCCCCAGCATTTT
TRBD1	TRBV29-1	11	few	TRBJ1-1	CITGVGAEAFF	TGCATCACAGGGGTGGGCGCTGAAGCTTTCTTT
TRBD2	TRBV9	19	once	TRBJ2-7	CASSVNLPGVLADQYEQYF	TGTGCCAGCAGCGTAAACCTCCCGGGGGTACTAGCGGACCAGTACGAGCAGTACTTC
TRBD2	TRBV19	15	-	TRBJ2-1	CASSPLRLAHNEQFF	TGTGCCAGTAGTCCCTTACGACTAGCGCACAATGAGCAGTTCTTC
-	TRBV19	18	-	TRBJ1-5	CASRGRNSRKSSNQPQHF	TGTGCCAGTAGGGGAAGGAATAGCCGGAAGTCGTCGAATCAGCCCCAGCATTTT
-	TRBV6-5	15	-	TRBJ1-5	CASRGRTDPGQPQHF	TGTGCCAGCAGAGGGCGGACAGATCCGGGTCAGCCCCAGCATTTT
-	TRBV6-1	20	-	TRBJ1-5	CASSDPLGRGPWDSNQPQHF	TGTGCCAGCAGTGACCCATTGGGCAGGGGCCCTTGGGATAGCAATCAGCCCCAGCATTTT
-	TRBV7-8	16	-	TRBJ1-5	CASSFGAFSSNQPQHF	TGTGCCAGCAGCTTCGGGGCTTTCTCGAGCAATCAGCCCCAGCATTTT
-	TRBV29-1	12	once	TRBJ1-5	CSARDSNQPQHF	TGCAGCGCCAGAGATAGCAATCAGCCCCAGCATTTT
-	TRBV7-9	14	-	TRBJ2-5	CASRLAAEGETQYF	TGTGCCAGCAGATTAGCGGCAGAAGGAGAGACCCAGTACTTC
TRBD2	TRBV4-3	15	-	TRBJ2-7	CASSLRTSGTYEQYF	TGCGCCAGCAGCCTCCGGACTAGCGGTACCTACGAGCAGTACTTC
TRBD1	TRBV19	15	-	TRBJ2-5	CASSSLPGQGETQYF	TGTGCCAGTAGTTCCTTACCTGGACAGGGTGAGACCCAGTACTTC
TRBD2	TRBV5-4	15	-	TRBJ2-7	CASSLGLADSYEQYF	TGTGCCAGCAGCTTGGGGCTAGCGGACTCCTACGAGCAGTACTTC
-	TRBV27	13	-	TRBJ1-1	CASSLIGATEAFF	TGTGCCAGCAGTTTGATTGGGGCCACTGAAGCTTTCTTT
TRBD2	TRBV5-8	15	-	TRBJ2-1	CASRMEVAGYNEQFF	TGTGCCAGCAGGATGGAGGTAGCGGGATACAATGAGCAGTTCTTC
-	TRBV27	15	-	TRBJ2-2	CASSLSFGGTGELFF	TGTGCCAGCAGTTTATCGTTCGGCGGCACCGGGGAGCTGTTTTTT
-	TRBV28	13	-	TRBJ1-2	CASSLFGDYGYTF	TGTGCCAGCAGTTTATTCGGGGACTATGGCTACACCTTC
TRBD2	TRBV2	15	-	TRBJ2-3	CASRGTSGGADTQYF	TGTGCCAGCAGGGGGACTAGCGGGGGCGCGGATACGCAGTATTTT
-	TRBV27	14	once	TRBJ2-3	CASSLSGITDTQYF	TGTGCCAGCAGTTTATCCGGCATCACAGATACGCAGTATTTT